The 10 T cell receptor beta chains given below trace back to one sample, sequenced in a study of T cells in Graves' hyperthyroidism and ophthalmopathy. Authors of the study amplified TCR beta CDR3 regions from RNA transcripts. During a first-round RT-PCR of the TCR CDR3, the HTBI primer set was used. TCRdb independently ran MiXCR on the multiplex PCR reads; one entry per CDR3 protein. The table includes around 520,000 distinct CDR3 sequences, about 14% detected once. Input material: blood. The origin of the receptors is a woman between 40 and 50 years old with Graves' hyperthyroidism.

The table lists this clonotype with many counts. V gene TRBV11-1 combines with J gene TRBJ2-6, with D unclear. The V gene lost 5 bases and the J gene lost 3 bases, with 14 bases spanning the gap. This CDR3 contains 16 residues. Germline lookup yields CDR1 SGHAT and CDR2 FQDESV (reference sequence). The DNA for the CDR3 is TGTGCCAGCAGCCCTAACTTGGGGTTTGGGGCCAACGTCCTGACTTTC. This encodes CASSPNLGFGANVLTF.

This clonotype was counted at least ten times. The CDR3, as DNA: TGTGCCAGCAGATGGACAGGGAGAGGAGGAAACACCATATATTTT. This sequence encodes CASRWTGRGGNTIYF. The V and J genes are TRBV12-3 or TRBV12-4 and TRBJ1-3; 8 bases align to TRBD1. The CDR3 is 15 residues long. After removal of 6 bases from V and 4 bases from J, the junction contained 8 bases not matched to a gene.

The J gene is TRBJ1-3, the V gene TRBV30; 7 bases fit TRBD1. CDR1 is GTSNPN, CDR2 SVGIG, per germline (reference sequence). The CDR3 totals 16 residues. After removal of 0 bases from V and 0 bases from J, the junction contained 5 bases not matched to a gene. CDR3 in amino acids: CAWSVGTDNSGNTIYF. The CDR3 DNA reads TGTGCCTGGAGTGTAGGGACAGACAACTCTGGAAACACCATATATTTT.

This clonotype was counted at least ten times. The chain combines TRBV12-5 with TRBJ2-1, with D maybe TRBD1 (6 bases). The germline gives CDR1 LGHNT, CDR2 FRNRAP. The CDR3 consists of 14 residues. Trimming took off 0 bases at V and 8 bases at J, with 11 bases between the two ends. CDR3 DNA sequence: TGTGCTAGTGGTTTGGTAGCAGGGGCGGATGAGCAGTTCTTC. Protein: CASGLVAGADEQFF.

The chain uses TRBV7-2 and TRBJ2-2, with 8 bases fitting TRBD2. The V gene end was trimmed by 5 bases and the J gene end by 4 bases; junction bases not matched to a gene: 15. The length of the CDR3 is 18 residues. Germline loops: CDR1 SGHTA, CDR2 FQGNSA. The chain's CDR3 is CASSLGGGPQGPTGELFF. The CDR3 nucleotides read TGTGCCAGCAGCCTCGGGGGGGGCCCTCAAGGCCCCACCGGGGAGCTGTTTTTT.

This clonotype occurred many times. The chain combines TRBV30 with TRBJ1-2; 7 bases line up with TRBD1. Germline CDR1 is GTSNPN and CDR2 is SVGIG (reference sequence). Trimming cost V 2 bases and J 8 bases; bases outside gene matches: 8. The CDR3 has 13 amino acids. The CDR3: CAWSRTGAGGYTF. Here the CDR3 DNA reads TGTGCCTGGAGTCGAACAGGGGCAGGGGGCTACACCTTC. The variable domain in full, completed from reference TRBV30 and TRBJ1-2, reads SQTIHQWPATLVQPVGSPLSLECTVEGTSNPNLYWYRQAAGRGLQLLFYSVGIGQISSEVPQNLSASRPQDRQFILSSKKLLLSDSGFYLCAWSRTGAGGYTFGSGTRLTVV.

This clonotype was found many times. This chain uses TRBV24-1 with TRBJ2-1; tentative D call: TRBD1 (5 bases). CDR1 and CDR2 from the germline V gene are KGHDR and SFDVKD. V dropped 3 bases and J dropped 4 bases, with 15 bases sitting between them. The CDR3 is made up of 16 amino acids. Here the CDR3 DNA reads TGTGCCACCAGTGATACCAGGGATGAGGTTTACAATGAGCAGTTCTTC. Amino acid sequence: CATSDTRDEVYNEQFF.

This clonotype was observed many times. The rearrangement uses TRBV24-1 and TRBJ2-5; 9 nucleotides agree with TRBD2. With 3 bases clipped from V and 9 bases from J, the junction kept 7 bases outside the gene matches. The V gene's germline CDR1 is KGHDR and CDR2 SFDVKD. CDR3 length: 14 residues. The CDR3 protein is CATSDLAGPAAQYF. CDR3 nucleotide sequence: TGTGCCACCAGTGATCTAGCGGGGCCGGCGGCCCAGTACTTC.

This clonotype was observed at least ten times. Written as DNA, the CDR3 is TGTGCCAGCAGTATAACCCCAAACTACGAGCAGTACTTC. Translated: CASSITPNYEQYF. V and J are TRBV27 and TRBJ2-7; D is ambiguous. V shed 5 bases and J shed 3 bases, with 11 bases lying between them. Germline loops: CDR1 MNHEY, CDR2 SMNVEV (reference sequence). This CDR3 spans 13 amino acids.

This clonotype turned up a few times. A single base separates this from a much larger clone, so it may be a read error. V usage is TRBV18 and J usage is TRBJ1-5; TRBD1 might be the D (6 bases). This CDR3 is 16 amino acids long. The V gene lost 4 bases and the J gene lost 0 bases, with 13 bases spanning the gap. Germline CDR1 and CDR2: KGHSH and LQKENI. The CDR3 nucleotides read TGTGCCAGCTCACGCCGGGGGACACTTAGCAATCAGCCCCAGCATTTT. Protein: CASSRRGTLSNQPQHF.